The T cell receptor beta chain described here comes from a study of blood T cells in healthy people across ages. Isolating PBMCs gave at least 6.5 million of these cells per sample. Primed by a sample-barcoded 5' primer and a J-beta primer mix, a second PCR proceeded for about 6 to 11 cycles. A template-switch adaptor with 12 random nucleotides tagged each cDNA molecule. TCRdb analysed the 5' RACE reads with MiXCR anew, one entry per CDR3 protein. Among hundreds of thousands of distinct CDR3 sequences, approximately 25% were seen once, and the ten largest hold approximately 8.7%. The CDR3 runs to 19 residues. The germline CDR1 and CDR2 sequences are LGHNA and YSLEER. V was clipped by 4 bases and J by 0 bases; unmatched bases: 13. This same sample was also part of a study on T cells of mothers and their children.

This sequence joins TRBV4-3 and TRBJ2-3; 10 bases are a match to TRBD2. Source material: blood. The TCR comes from a boy aged 10-17 years in good health. In DNA form, the CDR3 reads TGCGCCAGCAGCCCGAGTCTAGCGGGAGTAGGGGTGAGCACAGATACGCAGTATTTT. It specifies CASSPSLAGVGVSTDTQYF.